The clone carrying this T cell receptor beta chain was seen many times. The antigen remains undetermined. Genomic DNA was the PCR template. The TCR beta CDR3 region was amplified using 30 forward and 13 reverse primers. TCRdb ran MiXCR on the multiplex PCR reads and lists one entry per CDR3 protein. The sample shows fewer than 350,000 distinct CDR3 sequences, roughly 44% of them seen only once. This CDR3 has 11 amino acids. In germline, CDR1 is SGDLS, CDR2 YYNGEE. The V end lost 4 bases, the J end lost 5 bases, and 6 bases lay between the germline ends. This entry belongs to a study of type 1 and type 2 diabetes patients. Study details: Magnetic bead positive selection isolated CD4+ or CD8+ T cells from PBMCs.

General observations from the study: V and J gene usage correlated at around 0.97 between type 2 diabetes and control samples.

The J gene is TRBJ2-5, the V gene TRBV9; D is ambiguous. The sequencing input was peripheral blood mononuclear cells (PBMCs). This clonotype originated in a man aged 18 to 29 with type 2 diabetes. CDR3 sequence: CASSKDETQYF. CDR3 nucleotides: TGTGCCAGCAGCAAGGACGAGACCCAGTACTTC.